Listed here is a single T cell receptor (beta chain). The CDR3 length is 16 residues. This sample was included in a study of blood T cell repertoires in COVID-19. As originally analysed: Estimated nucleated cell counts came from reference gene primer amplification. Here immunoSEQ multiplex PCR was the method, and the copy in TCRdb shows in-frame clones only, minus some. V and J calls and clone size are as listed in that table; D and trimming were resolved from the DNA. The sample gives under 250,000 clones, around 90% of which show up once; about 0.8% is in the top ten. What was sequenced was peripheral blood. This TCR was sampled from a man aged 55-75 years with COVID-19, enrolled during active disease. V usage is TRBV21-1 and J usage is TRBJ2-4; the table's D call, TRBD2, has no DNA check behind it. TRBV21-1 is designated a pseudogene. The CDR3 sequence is CASSNSGALAKNIQYF. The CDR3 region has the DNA TGTGCCAGCAGCAATAGCGGGGCGCTAGCCAAAAACATTCAGTACTTC.